The 16 T cell receptor beta chains reported below all come from one sample, sequenced in a study of blood T cells in healthy people across ages. For the second PCR, which ran for 7 to 11 cycles, a sample-barcoded 5' primer and a J-beta primer mix were used. TCRdb used MiXCR to reprocess the 5' RACE reads, holding one entry per CDR3 protein. This sample carries 700,000 to 1,000,000 distinct CDR3 sequences, 40% to 50% of them seen once, and the ten largest clones take 15% to 25%. The sample comprised blood. These receptors all stem from a man between 60 and 75 years old in good health.

The chain carries TRBV10-3 and TRBJ1-2, with D perhaps matching TRBD1 (6 bases). CDR3 length: 12 residues. The germline V gene has CDR1 ENHRY and CDR2 SYGVKD. V dropped 3 bases and J dropped 8 bases, with 10 bases sitting between them. The CDR3 DNA reads TGTGCCATCAGTGACGAGGGGGGAGGCTACACCTTC. This translates into CAISDEGGGYTF.

This chain links TRBV6-2 or TRBV6-3 with TRBJ2-5; TRBD2 is a possible D gene (7 bases). Per the germline V gene, CDR1 is MNHEY and CDR2 is SVGEGT. The CDR3 covers 15 residues. Trimming shortened V by 4 bases and J by 1 base, and 13 bases separated the two germline ends. The CDR3, as DNA: TGTGCCAGCAGTTTTGCCGGGGGGCCCCAAGAGACCCAGTACTTC. It specifies CASSFAGGPQETQYF.

The DNA for the CDR3 is TGTGCCATCAGTCAGGACAATCAGCCCCAGCATTTT. Encoded protein: CAISQDNQPQHF. This sequence joins TRBV10-3 and TRBJ1-5; no clear D. Trimming took off 5 bases at V and 3 bases at J, with 5 bases between the two ends. The CDR3 consists of 12 residues. Germline V gives CDR1 ENHRY, CDR2 SYGVKD.

The chain joins TRBV7-2 to TRBJ2-2; D may be TRBD2 (6 bases). V lost 5 bases and J lost 5, with 12 bases in between. The CDR3 totals 14 residues. Germline V gene lookup returns CDR1 SGHTA and CDR2 FQGNSA. CDR3 in amino acids: CASSRWRGTGELFF. The CDR3 DNA follows: TGTGCCAGCAGCCGATGGCGGGGTACCGGGGAGCTGTTTTTT.

This clonotype was seen a few times. The gene calls are TRBV29-1 and TRBJ2-3, with unresolved D. CDR3 length equals 11 residues. Germline lookup yields CDR1 SQVTM and CDR2 ANQGSEA. V was shortened by 4 bases and J by 4 bases, with 6 bases between the two germline ends. CDR3 coding DNA: TGCAGCGTTGGGGCTCCAGATACGCAGTATTTT. Protein: CSVGAPDTQYF.

The CDR3 is CASSTKGQGVAAYEQYF. The CDR3 region has the DNA TGTGCCAGCAGTACAAAGGGACAGGGAGTCGCCGCCTACGAGCAGTACTTC. This rearrangement joins TRBV6-2 or TRBV6-3 to TRBJ2-7; TRBD1 agrees at 9 bases. V trimming: 5 bases; J trimming: 2 bases; junction bases outside the gene matches: 13. This CDR3 is built from 17 residues. Germline assignment: CDR1 MNHEY and CDR2 SVGEGT.

V usage is TRBV7-9 and J usage is TRBJ2-7; D is perhaps TRBD1 (5 bases). The CDR3 is 15 amino acids. Germline V gives CDR1 SEHNR, CDR2 FQNEAQ (reference sequence). With 2 bases removed from V and 3 bases from J, the gap between germline ends came to 14 bases. The CDR3, as DNA: TGTGCCAGCAGCTTACGGCAGGGTGGGGACTACGAGCAGTACTTC. Protein sequence: CASSLRQGGDYEQYF.

The chain recombines TRBV7-2 with TRBJ2-3; D remains unclear. Trimming shortened V by 3 bases and J by 4 bases, and 8 bases separated the two germline ends. This CDR3 has 13 amino acids. Germline assignment: CDR1 SGHTA and CDR2 FQGNSA. The DNA of the CDR3 is TGTGCCAGCAGCTTTTCGCGTTCAGATACGCAGTATTTT. Protein product: CASSFSRSDTQYF.

The chain carries TRBV20-1 and TRBJ1-2; maybe TRBD1 (6 bases). Germline V gene lookup returns CDR1 DFQATT and CDR2 SNEGSKA (reference sequence). V shed 0 bases and J shed 5 bases, with 13 bases lying between them. This CDR3 contains 14 residues. The CDR3 sequence is CSARELQGIYGYTF. In DNA, the CDR3 is TGCAGTGCTAGAGAATTACAGGGTATTTATGGCTACACCTTC.

This clonotype occurred a few times. CDR3 sequence: CSLVPLMNTEAFF. DNA for the CDR3: TGCAGCCTTGTGCCCCTCATGAACACTGAAGCTTTCTTT. The chain uses TRBV20-1 and TRBJ1-1; D is unclear. CDR1 is DFQATT and CDR2 is SNEGSKA in the germline V gene (reference sequence). CDR3 length equals 13 residues.

This sequence joins TRBV20-1 and TRBJ2-4, with a weak D call TRBD1 (6 bases). The J call could be wrong; TRBJ2-5 is a better fit for the DNA end. There are 12 residues in the CDR3. Germline V gives CDR1 DFQATT, CDR2 SNEGSKA (reference sequence). CDR3 loop: CSAGRGIETQYF. The DNA of the CDR3 is TGCAGTGCAGGAAGGGGGATAGAGACCCAGTACTTC.

This chain joins TRBV4-3 and TRBJ1-1; tentative D call: TRBD1 (5 bases). The germline gives CDR1 LGHNA, CDR2 YSLEER. V was cut by 1 base and J by 4 bases, with 16 bases left in between. The CDR3 runs to 16 residues. The CDR3 coding sequence is TGCGCCAGCAGCCAAGGAAGGCGGGCAGGGATCACTGAAGCTTTCTTT. Protein sequence: CASSQGRRAGITEAFF.

This clonotype has only a few counts. V and J are TRBV27 and TRBJ1-1; D perhaps matches TRBD1 (5 bases). In germline, CDR1 is MNHEY, CDR2 SMNVEV (reference sequence). Trimming shortened V by 5 bases and J by 6 bases, and 16 bases separated the two germline ends. The length of the CDR3 is 14 residues. This CDR3 is CASSPVQGVPEAFF. The CDR3 coding sequence is TGTGCCAGCAGTCCCGTTCAAGGGGTCCCTGAAGCTTTCTTT.

In this sample, this clonotype turned up many times. V and J are TRBV10-3 and TRBJ2-1; D gene ambiguous. Germline values: CDR1 ENHRY, CDR2 SYGVKD. V dropped 3 bases and J dropped 3 bases, with 15 bases sitting between them. The length of the CDR3 is 16 residues. Written as DNA, the CDR3 is TGTGCCATCAGTGAAGTCGGGCGGCGGATCTACAATGAGCAGTTCTTC. Its translation is CAISEVGRRIYNEQFF.

The CDR3 coding sequence is TGTGCCAGCAGTGGGGTGGGCAATGAGCAGTACTTC. It codes for CASSGVGNEQYF. This chain joins TRBV6-1 and TRBJ2-5; D unclear. Per the germline V gene, CDR1 is MNHNS and CDR2 is SASEGT. This CDR3 has 12 residues. The germline V and J ends were trimmed by 4 bases and 11 bases, with 14 bases remaining between them.

The sample holds a few counts of this clonotype. V gene TRBV27 combines with J gene TRBJ1-2; TRBD1 might be the D (5 bases). V was clipped by 8 bases and J by 6 bases, with 13 bases between them. This CDR3 comprises 12 residues. Germline CDR1 reads MNHEY; CDR2 reads SMNVEV (reference sequence). The CDR3 DNA reads as TGTGCCAGCCGGACGGGGGGACATGGCTACACCTTC. Protein sequence: CASRTGGHGYTF.